This TCR beta chain was captured by sequencing in a study of read filtering for tumor transcriptome and immune sequencing. This clonotype was picked up many times. Trimming pared 1 base from V and 3 bases from J, leaving 8 bases between. Germline CDR1 SGHRS, CDR2 YFSETQ. The CDR3 runs to 13 residues. From approximately 430 ng of RNA, a library with molecular barcoded alpha/delta and beta/gamma adaptors was made. TCRdb fed the reads into MiXCR, producing one record per CDR3 protein. Among about 48,000 distinct CDR3 sequences listed, approximately 19% were seen once. The sample taken for sequencing was a population of CD138-negative cells sorted from bone marrow. The chain uses TRBV5-1 and TRBJ2-7; no definite D call. The sequence was collected from a donor aged 40 or over with multiple myeloma. For the CDR3, the DNA is TGCGCCAGCAGCTTGATTAACAGCTACGAGCAGTACTTC. As protein: CASSLINSYEQYF. The full variable domain, its missing parts supplied by reference TRBV5-1 and TRBJ2-7, is KAGVTQTPRYLIKTRGQQVTLSCSPISGHRSVSWYQQTPGQGLQFLFEYFSETQRNKGNFPGRFSGRQFSNSRSEMNVSTLELGDSALYLCASSLINSYEQYFGPGTRLTVT.